A single TCR beta chain is shown here with its context. These data belong to a study of blood T cell repertoires in COVID-19. The assay was immunoSEQ multiplex PCR, and TCRdb's table has in-frame clones only and misses some. Found here are about 52,000 clones, roughly 82% of them singletons; the top ten hold approximately 23%. Sequenced material: peripheral blood. The TCR originated in a woman over 75 with acute or convalescent COVID-19.

The CDR3 region is CASSATGQNTEAFF. As DNA, the CDR3 is TGTGCCAGCAGCGCTACAGGGCAGAACACTGAAGCTTTCTTT. The chain combines TRBV2 with TRBJ1-1, with D possibly matching TRBD1 (6 bases). Trimming stripped 6 bases from V and 1 base from J, with 12 bases between. CDR3 length: 14 residues. Germline CDR1 is SNHLY and CDR2 is FYNNEI.